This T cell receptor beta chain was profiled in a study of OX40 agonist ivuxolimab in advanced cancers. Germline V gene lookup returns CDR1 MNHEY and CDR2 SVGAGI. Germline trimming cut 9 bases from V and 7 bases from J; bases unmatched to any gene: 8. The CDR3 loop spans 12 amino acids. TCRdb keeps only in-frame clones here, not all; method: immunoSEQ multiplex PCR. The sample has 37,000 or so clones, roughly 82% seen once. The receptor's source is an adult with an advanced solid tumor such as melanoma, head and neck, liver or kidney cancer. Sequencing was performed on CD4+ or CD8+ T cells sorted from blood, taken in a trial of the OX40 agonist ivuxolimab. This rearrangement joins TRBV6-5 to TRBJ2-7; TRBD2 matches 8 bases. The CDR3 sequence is CASASGGREQYF. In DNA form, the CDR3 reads TGTGCCAGTGCCTCGGGAGGGAGGGAGCAGTACTTC.